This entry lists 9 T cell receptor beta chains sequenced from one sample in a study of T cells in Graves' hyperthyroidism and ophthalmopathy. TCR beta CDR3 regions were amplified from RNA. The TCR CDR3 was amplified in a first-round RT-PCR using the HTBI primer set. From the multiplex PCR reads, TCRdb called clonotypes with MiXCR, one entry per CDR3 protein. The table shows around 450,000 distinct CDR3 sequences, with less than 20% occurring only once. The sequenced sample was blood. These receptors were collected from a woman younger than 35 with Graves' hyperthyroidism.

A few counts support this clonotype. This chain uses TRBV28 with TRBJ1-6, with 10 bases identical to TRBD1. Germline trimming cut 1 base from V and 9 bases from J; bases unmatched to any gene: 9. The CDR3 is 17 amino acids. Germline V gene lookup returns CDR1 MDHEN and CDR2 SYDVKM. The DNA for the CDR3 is TGTGCCAGCAGTTTATCGACAGGGGGCCTCTTCACTTCACCCCTCCACTTT. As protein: CASSLSTGGLFTSPLHF.

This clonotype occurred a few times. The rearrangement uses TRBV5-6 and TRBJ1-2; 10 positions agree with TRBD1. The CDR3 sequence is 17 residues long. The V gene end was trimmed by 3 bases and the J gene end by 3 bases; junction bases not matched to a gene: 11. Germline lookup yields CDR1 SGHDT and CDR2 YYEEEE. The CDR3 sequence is CASSSRTRDRGHYGYTF. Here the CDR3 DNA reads TGTGCCAGCAGCTCTAGAACCCGGGACAGGGGACACTATGGCTACACCTTC.

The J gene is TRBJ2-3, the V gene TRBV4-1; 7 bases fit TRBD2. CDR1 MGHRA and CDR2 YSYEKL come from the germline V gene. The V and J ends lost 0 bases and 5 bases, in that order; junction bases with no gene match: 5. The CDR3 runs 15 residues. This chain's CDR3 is CASSQDRTSRDTQYF. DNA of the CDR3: TGCGCCAGCAGCCAAGATAGGACTAGTAGAGATACGCAGTATTTT.

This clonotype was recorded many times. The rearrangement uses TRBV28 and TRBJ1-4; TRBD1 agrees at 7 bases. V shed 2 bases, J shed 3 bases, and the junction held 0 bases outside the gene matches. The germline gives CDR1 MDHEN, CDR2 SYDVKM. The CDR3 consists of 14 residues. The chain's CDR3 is CASSLQGANEKLFF. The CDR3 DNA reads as TGTGCCAGCAGTTTACAGGGGGCTAATGAAAAACTGTTTTTT.

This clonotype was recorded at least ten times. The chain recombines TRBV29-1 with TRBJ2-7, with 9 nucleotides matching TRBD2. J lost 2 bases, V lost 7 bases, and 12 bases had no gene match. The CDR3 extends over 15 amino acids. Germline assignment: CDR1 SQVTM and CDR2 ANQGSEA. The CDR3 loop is CSATGGLAPTYEQYF. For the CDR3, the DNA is TGCAGCGCGACCGGTGGACTAGCGCCTACCTACGAGCAGTACTTC.

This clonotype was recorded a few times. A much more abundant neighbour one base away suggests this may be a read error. Here the CDR3 DNA reads TGTGCCAGCTCACCCCTTCAAGGCAACAACTATGGCTACACCTTC. This translates into CASSPLQGNNYGYTF. The chain couples TRBV18 to TRBJ1-2; D is ambiguous. Germline loops: CDR1 KGHSH, CDR2 LQKENI. V lost 3 bases to trimming and J lost 2 bases, with 13 bases between them. The CDR3 runs 15 residues.

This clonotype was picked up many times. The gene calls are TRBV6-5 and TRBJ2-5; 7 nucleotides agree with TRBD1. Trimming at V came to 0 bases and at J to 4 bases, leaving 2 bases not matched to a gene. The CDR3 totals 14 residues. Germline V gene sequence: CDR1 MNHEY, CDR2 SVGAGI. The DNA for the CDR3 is TGTGCCAGCAGTTACTCGCCAGGGGGAGAGACCCAGTACTTC. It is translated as CASSYSPGGETQYF.

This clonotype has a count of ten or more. The DNA of the CDR3 is TGTGCCAGCAGGGGGGACAGGGGAAGCAATCAGCCCCAGCATTTT. This encodes CASRGDRGSNQPQHF. This chain links TRBV28 with TRBJ1-5; 10 bases fit TRBD1. Germline V gene data show CDR1 as MDHEN and CDR2 as SYDVKM. There are 15 residues in the CDR3. Unmatched junction bases numbered 3, after V lost 6 bases and J lost 1 base.

CDR3 in amino acids: CSASIPGGNQPQHF. As DNA, the CDR3 is TGCAGTGCTAGTATTCCTGGGGGCAATCAGCCCCAGCATTTT. The V gene is TRBV20-1, the J gene TRBJ1-5; D is uncertain. V dropped 3 bases and J dropped 2 bases, with 11 bases sitting between them. This CDR3 has 14 residues. Germline CDR1 reads DFQATT; CDR2 reads SNEGSKA (reference sequence).